This passage covers 9 T cell receptor beta chains from one sample sequenced in a study of cytomegalovirus exposure and HLA in healthy donors. TCRdb's table, derived via immunoSEQ multiplex PCR, lists solely in-frame clones and lacks some. The table has some 150,000 clones, 70% to 90% seen once; the top ten hold approximately 8%. The sequenced sample consisted of PBMCs. The receptors shown here come from a woman under 30 in good health and CMV-seropositive.

The V and J genes are TRBV29-1 and TRBJ1-1; 7 bases align to TRBD1. The CDR3 totals 13 residues. Losses at the gene ends were 7 bases for V and 2 bases for J; bases not matched to a gene: 7. In germline, CDR1 is SQVTM, CDR2 ANQGSEA. CDR3 nucleotides: TGCAGCGCTGAGGGACAGATTAACACTGAAGCTTTCTTT. It specifies CSAEGQINTEAFF.

This CDR3 reads CASSLDGPAYEQYF. DNA of the CDR3: TGTGCCAGCAGCTTAGATGGGCCAGCTTACGAGCAGTACTTC. The gene calls are TRBV7-8 and TRBJ2-7; D remains ambiguous. Between the trimmed V and J ends, which lost 1 base and 4 bases, there was a span of 11 bases. The CDR3 length is 14 residues. Germline assignment: CDR1 SGHVS and CDR2 FQNEAQ.

The chain couples TRBV6-1 to TRBJ1-2, with a weak D call TRBD1 (6 bases). Germline lookup yields CDR1 MNHNS and CDR2 SASEGT. The CDR3 covers 14 residues. The V gene lost 5 bases and the J gene lost 8 bases, with 18 bases spanning the gap. CDR3 protein: CASSPGQAIEGYTF. The CDR3 DNA is TGTGCCAGCAGTCCGGGACAAGCTATAGAGGGCTACACCTTC.

This clone was seen just once. The rearrangement uses TRBV28 and TRBJ2-7; D is unclear. The CDR3 totals 13 residues. CDR1 and CDR2 (germline): MDHEN, SYDVKM. Trimming took off 8 bases at V and 4 bases at J, with 15 bases between the two ends. CDR3 in amino acids: CASFGVYSYEQYF. CDR3 DNA: TGTGCCAGCTTCGGAGTTTACTCTTACGAGCAGTACTTC.

The chain couples TRBV18 to TRBJ2-7; TRBD1 might be the D (6 bases). The CDR3 has 14 amino acids. Trimming took off 3 bases at V and 5 bases at J, with 14 bases between the two ends. Germline loops: CDR1 KGHSH, CDR2 LQKENI. This CDR3 is CASSPGSRDNEQYF. The CDR3 DNA sequence: TGTGCCAGCTCACCGGGGTCCCGGGACAACGAGCAGTACTTC.

The chain is built from TRBV14 and TRBJ1-4, with unresolved D. The CDR3 is 13 residues long. The germline V and J ends were trimmed by 4 bases and 3 bases, with 6 bases remaining between them. The germline V gene encodes CDR1 SGHDN and CDR2 FVKESK. The CDR3 sequence: CASSLLSNEKLFF. CDR3 DNA: TGTGCCAGCAGCCTACTGTCTAATGAAAAACTGTTTTTT.

This clone was seen only once. The chain uses TRBV28 and TRBJ2-2; 9 nucleotides match TRBD1. Germline trimming cut 7 bases from V and 5 bases from J; bases unmatched to any gene: 8. Germline V lookup: CDR1 MDHEN, CDR2 SYDVKM. This CDR3 is built from 15 residues. CDR3 sequence: CASTVRDRVTGELFF. CDR3 bases: TGTGCCAGCACGGTCCGGGACAGGGTGACCGGGGAGCTGTTTTTT.

This chain links TRBV6-5 with TRBJ2-7, with 11 bases identical to TRBD1. The CDR3 length is 15 residues. The V gene's germline CDR1 is MNHEY and CDR2 SVGAGI. V lost 4 bases to trimming and J lost 4 bases; unmatched junction nucleotides: 6. The CDR3 sequence: CASSLTGTGGYEQYF. The CDR3, as DNA: TGTGCCAGCAGTTTAACCGGGACAGGGGGTTACGAGCAGTACTTC.

Regarding this clone: Other DNA sequences in this sample translate to the same CDR3. The genes are TRBV5-1 and TRBJ1-5; the match to TRBD1 covers 10 bases. Trimming took 0 bases from V and 4 from J; bases not matched to a gene: 1. The CDR3 extends over 15 amino acids. CDR1 and CDR2 from the germline V gene are SGHRS and YFSETQ. In nucleotides, the CDR3 is TGCGCCAGCAGCTTGGGACAGGGGGCAAATCAGCCCCAGCATTTT. It encodes CASSLGQGANQPQHF.